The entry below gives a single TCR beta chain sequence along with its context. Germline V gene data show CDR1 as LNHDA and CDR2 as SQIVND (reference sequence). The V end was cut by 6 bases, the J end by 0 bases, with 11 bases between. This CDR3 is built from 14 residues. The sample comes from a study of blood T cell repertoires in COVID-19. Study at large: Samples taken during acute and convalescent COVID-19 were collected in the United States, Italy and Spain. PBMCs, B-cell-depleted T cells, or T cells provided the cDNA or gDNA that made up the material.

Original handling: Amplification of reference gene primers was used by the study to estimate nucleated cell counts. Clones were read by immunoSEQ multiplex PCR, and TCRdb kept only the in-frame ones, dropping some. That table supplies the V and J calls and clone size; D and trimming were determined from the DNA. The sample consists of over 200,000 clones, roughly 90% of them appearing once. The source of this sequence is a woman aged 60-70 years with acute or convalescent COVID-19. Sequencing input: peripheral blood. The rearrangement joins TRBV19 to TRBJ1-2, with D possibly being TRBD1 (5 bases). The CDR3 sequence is CASRITGSNYGYTF. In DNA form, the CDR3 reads TGTGCCAGTAGGATTACAGGATCTAACTATGGCTACACCTTC.